Sequencing of this TCR beta chain was carried out in a study of blood T cell repertoires in COVID-19 (dated by TCRdb to 2018 to 2020). Context from the whole study: Samples from collaborators originated in the United States, Italy and Spain and spanned both the acute and convalescent phases of COVID-19. The material from the prospective study consisted of cDNA or gDNA derived from T cells, B-cell-depleted T cells, or PBMCs. Subjects who had been exposed to COVID-19, were actively infected with it, or had recovered from it provided the deeply sampled blood TCRbeta repertoires that made up the dataset. The repertoires were released in a freely available public database meant as a resource for research on the immune response to SARS-CoV-2. The samples were drawn from the first 160 participants of the ongoing ImmuneRACE study and from some 1,300 subjects provided by 6 global collaborators. A de-identified subject ID, COVID-19 status, age in years and sex were almost always included in the sample metadata. HLA class I and class II types, where available, came from metadata supplied by the sample provider rather than from assay-based typing.

Another Seattle source contributed samples from volunteer blood donors who had recovered from COVID-19. Each collaborating institution followed its own protocols to collect whole blood in K2EDTA tubes. Collaborator samples were shipped for TCRbeta analysis as frozen whole blood, isolated PBMCs, or DNA extracted from either sample type. In the case of this clone: It has no known antigen specificity. There are no base qualities to consult, and no much larger clone falls within one base.

Trimming costs V 8 bases and J 5 bases, and their ends lie 13 bases apart. Reading the germline V gene gives CDR1 LGHNT and CDR2 FRNRAP. The CDR3 spans 14 residues, from the cysteine through the phenylalanine. The sequence is cut down to CDR3 DNA, 42 bases in frame from base 1. The immunoSEQ Assay, a bias-controlled multiplex PCR, was used to amplify TCRbeta CDR3 regions from genomic DNA. As for the authors' bioinformatics: Nucleated cell counts per sample were estimated from amplification of reference gene primers within the assay. To quantify the absolute abundance of each unique TCRbeta CDR3 rearrangement, sequence reads were collapsed and filtered. For each sample, productive Simpson clonality was calculated as the square root of Simpson's diversity index across productive rearrangements. The immuneACCESS repertoire file appears here via TCRdb, limited to in-frame rearrangements. These files lack a portion of the clones; in checked studies, under half of the deficit traces to unresolved V genes, and the cause of the others is not known. V and J calls and clone size come straight from that table; D and trimming were deduced from the DNA. The sample data list under 300,000 clones, and over 75% of these were observed just once. Around 2% of the sample lies in the top ten.

General findings and caveats noted by the study authors: The quantity of clinical and demographic metadata differed by source and by participant and was supplied without curation.

This chain is built from TRBV12-5 and TRBJ1-6; the D gene is possibly TRBD1, with 6 bases matching. Sequenced sample: peripheral blood. This TCR was sampled from a man aged 25-45 years who had recovered from COVID-19. The CDR3 in this case is CASRFGTNNSPLHF. The nucleotides are TGTGCTAGTCGCTTCGGGACAAATAATTCACCCCTCCACTTT.